This T cell receptor beta chain comes out of a study of PD-1 blockade in mismatch repair-deficient tumors. Study at large: Patients had about 13 mismatch repair-deficient cancer types and were previously treated and progressing.

Method: immunoSEQ multiplex PCR; TCRdb's copy keeps in-frame clones and lacks some. The sample lists some 120,000 clones, roughly 90% occurring once. CDR1 SGHTA and CDR2 FQGNSA come from the germline V gene. Trimming removed 5 bases at V and 0 bases at J, with 12 bases between. This CDR3 has 15 amino acids. Mismatch repair deficiency was confirmed in all patients, by PCR or immunohistochemistry. A few pembrolizumab responders had their TCRs sequenced. Source: peripheral blood, taken 70 to 73 weeks after starting pembrolizumab. The V call is TRBV7-2, the J call TRBJ2-3, with D perhaps matching TRBD1 (6 bases). The TCR comes from an adult with mismatch repair-deficient cancer. The CDR3 sequence: CASSRTGLSTDTQYF. The CDR3 nucleotides are TGTGCCAGCAGCCGCACAGGGTTAAGCACAGATACGCAGTATTTT.